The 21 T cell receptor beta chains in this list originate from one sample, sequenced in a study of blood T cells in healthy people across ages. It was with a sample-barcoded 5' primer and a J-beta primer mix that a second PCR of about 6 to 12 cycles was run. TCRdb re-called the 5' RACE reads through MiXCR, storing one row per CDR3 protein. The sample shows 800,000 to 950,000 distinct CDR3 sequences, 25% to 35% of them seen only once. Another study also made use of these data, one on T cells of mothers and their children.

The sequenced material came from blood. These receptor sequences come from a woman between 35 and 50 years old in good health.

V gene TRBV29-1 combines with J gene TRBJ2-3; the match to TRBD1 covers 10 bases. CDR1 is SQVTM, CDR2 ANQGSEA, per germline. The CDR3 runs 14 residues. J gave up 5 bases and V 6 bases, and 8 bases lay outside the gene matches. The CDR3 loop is CSVALRDRGDTQYF. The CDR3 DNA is TGCAGCGTAGCACTCCGGGACAGGGGAGATACGCAGTATTTT.

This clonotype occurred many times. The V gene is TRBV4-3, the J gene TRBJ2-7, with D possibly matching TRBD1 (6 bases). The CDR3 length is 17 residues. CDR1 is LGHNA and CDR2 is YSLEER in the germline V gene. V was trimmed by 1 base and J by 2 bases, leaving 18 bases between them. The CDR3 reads CASSQGSNMDRTYEQYF. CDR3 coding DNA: TGCGCCAGCAGCCAAGGCAGTAATATGGACAGAACCTACGAGCAGTACTTC.

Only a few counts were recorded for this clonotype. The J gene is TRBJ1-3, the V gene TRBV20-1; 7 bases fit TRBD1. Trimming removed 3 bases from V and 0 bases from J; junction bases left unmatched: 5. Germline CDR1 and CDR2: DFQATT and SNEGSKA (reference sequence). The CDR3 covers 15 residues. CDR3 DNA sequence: TGCAGTGCTAGGGGACAGATTTTCTCTGGAAACACCATATATTTT. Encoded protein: CSARGQIFSGNTIYF.

The CDR3 sequence is CASSLGYSSGNYGYTF. The CDR3, as DNA: TGTGCCAGCAGCTTGGGGTATAGTTCTGGTAACTATGGCTACACCTTC. V and J are TRBV7-8 and TRBJ1-2; D remains ambiguous. This CDR3 contains 16 residues. The V gene lost 3 bases and the J gene lost 1 base, with 15 bases spanning the gap. The germline V gene has CDR1 SGHVS and CDR2 FQNEAQ.

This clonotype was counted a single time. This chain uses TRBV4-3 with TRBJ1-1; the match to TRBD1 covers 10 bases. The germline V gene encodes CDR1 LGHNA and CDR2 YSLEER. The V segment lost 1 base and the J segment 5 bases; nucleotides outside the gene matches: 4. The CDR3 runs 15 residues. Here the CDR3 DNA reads TGCGCCAGCAGCCAAGGACAGGGGGCATCTACTGAAGCTTTCTTT. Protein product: CASSQGQGASTEAFF.

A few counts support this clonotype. The CDR3 DNA follows: TGCAGCGTTTCCGGGACAGGGGGCGGTATCTCTGGGGCCAACGTCCTGACTTTC. It yields the protein CSVSGTGGGISGANVLTF. V is TRBV29-1 and J is TRBJ2-6; 12 bases match TRBD1. CDR1 and CDR2 (germline): SQVTM, ANQGSEA. The CDR3 is 18 amino acids. V lost 5 bases to trimming and J lost 0 bases; unmatched junction nucleotides: 8.

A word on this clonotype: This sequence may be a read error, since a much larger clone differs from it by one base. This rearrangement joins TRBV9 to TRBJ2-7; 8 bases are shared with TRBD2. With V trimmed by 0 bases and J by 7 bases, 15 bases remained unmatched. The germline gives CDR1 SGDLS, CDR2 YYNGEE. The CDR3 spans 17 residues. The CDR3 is CASSVGLAGAGLDEQYF. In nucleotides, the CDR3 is TGTGCCAGCAGCGTAGGGCTAGCGGGCGCCGGTTTGGATGAGCAGTACTTC.

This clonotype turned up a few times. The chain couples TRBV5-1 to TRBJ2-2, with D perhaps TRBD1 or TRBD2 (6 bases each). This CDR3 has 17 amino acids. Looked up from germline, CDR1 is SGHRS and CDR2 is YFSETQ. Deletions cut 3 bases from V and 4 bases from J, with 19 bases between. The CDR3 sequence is CASSYGGQGPGTGELFF. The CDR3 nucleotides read TGCGCCAGCAGCTATGGGGGGCAGGGCCCGGGCACCGGGGAGCTGTTTTTT.

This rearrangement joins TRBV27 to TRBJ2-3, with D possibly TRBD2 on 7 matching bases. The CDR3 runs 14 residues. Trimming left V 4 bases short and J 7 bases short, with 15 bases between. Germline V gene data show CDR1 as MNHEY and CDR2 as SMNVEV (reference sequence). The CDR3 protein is CASSWGGPLNTQYF. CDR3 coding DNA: TGTGCCAGCAGTTGGGGGGGCCCGTTAAATACGCAGTATTTT.

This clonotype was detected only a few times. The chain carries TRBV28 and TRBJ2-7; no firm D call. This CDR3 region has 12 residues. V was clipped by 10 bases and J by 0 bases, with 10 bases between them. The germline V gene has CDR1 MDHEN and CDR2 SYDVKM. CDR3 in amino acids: CAIQAISYEQYF. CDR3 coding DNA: TGTGCCATTCAGGCTATCTCCTACGAGCAGTACTTC.

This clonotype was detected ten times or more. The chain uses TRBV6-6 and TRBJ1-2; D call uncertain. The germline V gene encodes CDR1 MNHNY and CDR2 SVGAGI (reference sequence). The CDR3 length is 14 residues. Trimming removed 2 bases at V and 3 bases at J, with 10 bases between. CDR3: CASSYGVEDYGYTF. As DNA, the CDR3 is TGTGCCAGCAGTTACGGGGTTGAGGACTATGGCTACACCTTC.

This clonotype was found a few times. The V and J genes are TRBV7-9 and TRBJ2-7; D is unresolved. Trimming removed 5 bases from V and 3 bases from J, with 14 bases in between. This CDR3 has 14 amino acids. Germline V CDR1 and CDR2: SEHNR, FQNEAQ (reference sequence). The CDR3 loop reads CASSPPAASYEQYF. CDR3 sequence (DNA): TGTGCCAGCAGCCCACCGGCGGCGAGCTACGAGCAGTACTTC.

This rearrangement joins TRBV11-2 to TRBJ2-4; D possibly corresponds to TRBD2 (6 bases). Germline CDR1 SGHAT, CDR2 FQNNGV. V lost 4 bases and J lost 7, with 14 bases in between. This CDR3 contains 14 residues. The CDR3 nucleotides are TGTGCCAGCAGCTGGCCTAGCGAGGGGAACATTCAGTACTTC. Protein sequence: CASSWPSEGNIQYF.

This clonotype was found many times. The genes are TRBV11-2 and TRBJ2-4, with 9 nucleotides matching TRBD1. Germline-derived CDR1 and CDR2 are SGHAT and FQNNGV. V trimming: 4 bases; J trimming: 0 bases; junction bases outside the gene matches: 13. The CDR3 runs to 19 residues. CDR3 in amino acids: CASSSTRTGAELAKNIQYF. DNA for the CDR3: TGTGCCAGCAGCTCTACCAGGACAGGGGCCGAACTAGCCAAAAACATTCAGTACTTC.

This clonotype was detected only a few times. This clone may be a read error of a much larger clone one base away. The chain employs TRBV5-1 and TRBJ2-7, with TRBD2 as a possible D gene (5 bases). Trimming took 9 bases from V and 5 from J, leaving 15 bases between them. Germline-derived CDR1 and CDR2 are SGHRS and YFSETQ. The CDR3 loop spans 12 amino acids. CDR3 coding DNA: TGCGCCACGCCCAAGGACGGGGACGAGCAGTACTTC. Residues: CATPKDGDEQYF.

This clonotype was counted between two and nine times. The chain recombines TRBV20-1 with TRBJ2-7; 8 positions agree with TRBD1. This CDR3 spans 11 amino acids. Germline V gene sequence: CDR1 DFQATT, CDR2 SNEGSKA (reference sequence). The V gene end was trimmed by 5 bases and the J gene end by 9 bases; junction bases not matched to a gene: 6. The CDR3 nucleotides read TGCAGTGCTGTAACCGGGACAGGGCAGTACTTC. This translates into CSAVTGTGQYF.

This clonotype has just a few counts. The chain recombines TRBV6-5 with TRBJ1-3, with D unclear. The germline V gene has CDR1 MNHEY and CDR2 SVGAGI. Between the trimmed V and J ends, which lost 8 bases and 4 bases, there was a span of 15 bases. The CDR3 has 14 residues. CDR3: CASGRLTRGNTIYF. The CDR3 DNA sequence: TGTGCCAGCGGCCGGCTGACGAGGGGAAACACCATATATTTT.

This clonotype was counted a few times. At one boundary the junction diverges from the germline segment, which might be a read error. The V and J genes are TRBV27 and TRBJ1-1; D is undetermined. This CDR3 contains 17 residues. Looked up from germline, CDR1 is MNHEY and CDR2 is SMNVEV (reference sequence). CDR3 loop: CAGSLSQQTSRSAGAFF. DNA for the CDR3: TGTGCCGGCAGTTTATCTCAACAAACCTCTCGCTCTGCTGGAGCTTTCTTT.

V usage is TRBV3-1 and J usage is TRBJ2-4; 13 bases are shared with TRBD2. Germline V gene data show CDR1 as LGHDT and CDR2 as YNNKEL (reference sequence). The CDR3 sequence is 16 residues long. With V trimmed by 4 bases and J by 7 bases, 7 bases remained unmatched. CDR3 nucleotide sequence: TGTGCCAGCAGCCCATGGACTAGCGGGGGAGGGAACATTCAGTACTTC. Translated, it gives CASSPWTSGGGNIQYF.

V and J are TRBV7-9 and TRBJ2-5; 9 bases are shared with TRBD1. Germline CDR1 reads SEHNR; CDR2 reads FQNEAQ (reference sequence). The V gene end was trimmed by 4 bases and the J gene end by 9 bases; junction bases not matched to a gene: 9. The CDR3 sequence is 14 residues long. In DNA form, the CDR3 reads TGTGCCAGCAGCTGGGGACAGGGCGGACAGCCCCAGTACTTC. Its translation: CASSWGQGGQPQYF.

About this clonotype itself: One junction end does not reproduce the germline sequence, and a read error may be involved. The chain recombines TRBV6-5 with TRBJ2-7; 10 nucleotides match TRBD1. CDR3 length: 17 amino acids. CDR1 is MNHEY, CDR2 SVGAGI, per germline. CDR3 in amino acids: CAGSYNPGQGMTYELYF. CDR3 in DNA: TGTGCCGGCAGTTACAACCCGGGACAGGGGATGACGTACGAGCTGTACTTC.